These 16 T cell receptor beta chains originate from one sample sequenced in a study of molecular identifiers for immune sequencing clone quantification. TCRdb called the PCR reads again in MiXCR, with one record for every CDR3 protein. The sample carries some 65,000 distinct CDR3 sequences, about a fifth recorded once. Sequences were obtained from naive CD8+ T cells from blood, with Jurkat cell RNA spiked in. Subset: FACS-sorted CD8+CD4-CCR7+CD45RA+ naive T cells. Receptors were obtained from a human donor in good health. Some libraries in this study had Jurkat cell RNA spiked in.

With regard to this clonotype: A read error may be the cause here, since a much bigger clone is one base away. This CDR3 fails to terminate in the conserved phenylalanine or tryptophan, so it likely reflects a read error. The rearrangement uses TRBV7-9 and TRBJ1-1; no clear D gene. The V gene lost 7 bases and the J gene lost 1 base, with 13 bases spanning the gap. Germline CDR1 is SEHNR and CDR2 is FQNEAQ (reference sequence). The CDR3 sequence is 14 residues long. CDR3: CASTPRWSNTEAFL. The CDR3 DNA follows: TGTGCCAGCACCCCCCGGTGGTCGAACACTGAAGCTTTCCTT.

This clonotype was found a few times. The J gene is TRBJ1-3, the V gene TRBV6-1, with D possibly TRBD1 on 5 matching bases. V lost 1 base and J lost 3, with 16 bases in between. The V gene's germline CDR1 is MNHNS and CDR2 SASEGT. The CDR3 runs to 17 residues. CDR3 bases: TGTGCCAGCAGTGAAGAATGGGGGGGAAAATATGGAAACACCATATATTTT. This sequence encodes CASSEEWGGKYGNTIYF.

This clonotype was seen ten or more times. The chain uses TRBV4-1 and TRBJ2-7; 7 bases fit TRBD2. Germline CDR1 MGHRA, CDR2 YSYEKL. The CDR3 runs 15 residues. The trim removed 1 base at V and 3 bases at J, leaving 6 bases unmatched. The CDR3 loop is CASSQVGAGDYEQYF. The CDR3 DNA sequence: TGCGCCAGCAGCCAAGTAGGCGCGGGAGACTACGAGCAGTACTTC.

This clonotype was recorded at least ten times. This chain joins TRBV6-6 and TRBJ2-3; 10 nucleotides match TRBD2. The V gene's germline CDR1 is MNHNY and CDR2 SVGAGI (reference sequence). This CDR3 is built from 18 residues. With 2 bases clipped from V and 1 base from J, the junction kept 9 bases outside the gene matches. CDR3: CASSYVASGSGGTDTQYF. CDR3 nucleotides: TGTGCCAGCAGTTACGTGGCTAGCGGGAGCGGGGGCACAGATACGCAGTATTTT.

The sample holds many counts of this clonotype. The rearrangement links TRBV4-2 to TRBJ1-2, with a weak D call TRBD1 (6 bases). This CDR3 comprises 15 residues. Per the germline V gene, CDR1 is LGHNA and CDR2 is YNFKEQ. Trimming left V 3 bases short and J 4 bases short, with 15 bases between. The CDR3 spells CASSQEQGSLYGYTF. For the CDR3, the DNA is TGTGCCAGCAGCCAGGAACAGGGCTCCCTCTATGGCTACACCTTC.

There are many counts of this clonotype. The chain carries TRBV27 and TRBJ2-7, with D uncertain. The CDR3 has 14 residues. Per the germline V gene, CDR1 is MNHEY and CDR2 is SMNVEV (reference sequence). The V end lost 3 bases, the J end lost 2 bases, and 11 bases lay between the germline ends. The CDR3 sequence: CASSLLGQAYEQYF. The CDR3 region has the DNA TGTGCCAGCAGTTTGTTGGGCCAGGCCTACGAGCAGTACTTC.

This clonotype has at least ten counts. The J gene is TRBJ2-3, the V gene TRBV7-6; D may be TRBD2 (7 bases). CDR3 length: 16 residues. Deletions cut 5 bases from V and 8 bases from J, with 23 bases between. The germline V gene encodes CDR1 SGHVS and CDR2 FNYEAQ. The CDR3 reads CASSLRWERRGGTQYF. In nucleotides, the CDR3 is TGTGCCAGCAGCCTCCGGTGGGAGCGGAGGGGGGGTACGCAGTATTTT.

This clonotype was observed at least ten times. The chain employs TRBV11-3 and TRBJ2-3; tentatively, D is TRBD2 (6 bases). The ends were cut back, 5 bases at V and 2 bases at J, with 14 bases in the middle. The CDR3 is made up of 15 amino acids. Looked up from germline, CDR1 is SGHNT and CDR2 is YENEEA. The CDR3 protein is CASSPVAELTDTQYF. CDR3 nucleotide sequence: TGTGCCAGCAGCCCAGTAGCGGAACTCACAGATACGCAGTATTTT.

This clonotype showed up many times. The rearrangement links TRBV29-1 to TRBJ2-5; 10 bases agree with TRBD2. Germline V gene data show CDR1 as SQVTM and CDR2 as ANQGSEA. V dropped 6 bases and J dropped 9; count of bases not matched to a gene: 28. The CDR3 totals 19 residues. CDR3 amino acids: CSVVGTVEWGLAGVAAQYF. The CDR3 DNA follows: TGCAGCGTGGTCGGGACAGTGGAGTGGGGGCTAGCGGGAGTGGCGGCCCAGTACTTC.

This clonotype was counted ten times or more. CDR3 loop: CASSESLTSRFDEQFF. CDR3 sequence (DNA): TGCGCCAGCAGTGAGTCGCTGACTAGCAGGTTCGATGAGCAGTTCTTC. V usage is TRBV10-1 and J usage is TRBJ2-1; 7 nucleotides line up with TRBD2. Trimming removed 0 bases from V and 8 bases from J; junction bases left unmatched: 10. CDR1 and CDR2 from the germline V gene are WNHNN and SYGVQD (reference sequence). CDR3 length equals 16 residues.

Concerning this clonotype: A much larger clonotype is one base distant, so this may be a read error. The chain has TRBV5-3 and TRBJ2-7; D gene uncertain. TRBV5-3 is noted as an ORF with a role that remains uncertain. With 10 bases removed from V and 3 bases from J, the gap between germline ends came to 20 bases. The length of the CDR3 is 14 residues. The CDR3 is CAGSLAPQGYEQYF. CDR3 DNA sequence: TGTGCCGGCAGCTTGGCCCCGCAAGGCTACGAGCAGTACTTC.

This clonotype was seen ten or more times. The V and J genes are TRBV27 and TRBJ1-4, with unresolved D. Germline loops: CDR1 MNHEY, CDR2 SMNVEV (reference sequence). This CDR3 comprises 13 residues. Trimming stripped 6 bases from V and 3 bases from J, with 8 bases between. CDR3 DNA: TGTGCCAGCAGGGGCTTGGCTAATGAAAAACTGTTTTTT. Protein: CASRGLANEKLFF.

As concerns this clonotype: One junction end disagrees with the germline gene, perhaps due to a read error. The chain employs TRBV6-6 and TRBJ2-7; 7 bases line up with TRBD1. There are 14 residues in the CDR3. CDR1 is MNHNY, CDR2 SVGAGI, per germline (reference sequence). CDR3 sequence: CAGSYVGTAYEQYF. As DNA, the CDR3 is TGTGCCGGCAGTTACGTGGGGACAGCCTACGAGCAGTACTTC.

The chain couples TRBV20-1 to TRBJ2-7; D is unresolved. This CDR3 comprises 11 residues. V was pared by 3 bases and J by 7 bases, with 10 bases between. CDR1 and CDR2 from the germline V gene are DFQATT and SNEGSKA (reference sequence). The CDR3 spells CSASVMEEQYF. In nucleotides, the CDR3 is TGCAGTGCTAGCGTTATGGAAGAGCAGTACTTC.

This clonotype was counted only a few times. This chain joins TRBV7-3 and TRBJ2-1, with unresolved D. Trimming pared 5 bases from V and 7 bases from J, leaving 18 bases between. Germline V CDR1 and CDR2: SGHTA, FQGTGA. This CDR3 region has 15 residues. The CDR3: CASSPAPSLRNEQFF. The CDR3 region has the DNA TGTGCCAGCAGCCCAGCCCCTAGTTTAAGAAATGAGCAGTTCTTC.

This clonotype came up many times. The chain links TRBV7-9 to TRBJ2-1; no reliable D call. The CDR3 consists of 15 residues. CDR1 and CDR2 (germline): SEHNR, FQNEAQ (reference sequence). Trimming removed 6 bases at V and 7 bases at J, with 19 bases between. The CDR3 loop reads CASRPAEVLRNEQFF. The DNA of the CDR3 is TGTGCCAGCAGACCTGCGGAAGTCCTAAGAAATGAGCAGTTCTTC.